This T cell receptor (beta chain) stems from a study of PD-1 blockade in classical Hodgkin lymphoma. Background on the study: Patients had nivolumab dosed at 3 mg/kg, delivered intravenously every 2 weeks.

Study outcomes and limitations: CD8+ TCR diversity did not rise significantly by C4D1, unlike CD4+. Prior to therapy, complete responders displayed diversity much like that of newly diagnosed patients.

Of note for this clone: Its antigen is unidentified.

Noted time point: cycle 4 day 1 (C4D1), after 6 weeks of nivolumab. There was relapse after autologous stem cell transplantation in every patient, and there was variation in brentuximab vedotin exposure. Produced via immunoSEQ multiplex PCR; TCRdb's table is partial and in-frame only. The sample includes 96,000 or so clones, more than 85% seen only once; the top ten take about 2%. The CDR3 is 13 residues long. Trimming at V came to 5 bases and at J to 3 bases, leaving 3 bases not matched to a gene. Germline loops: CDR1 MNHEY, CDR2 SVGAGI. This sequence originates from a human donor with classical Hodgkin lymphoma. The specimen was peripheral blood mononuclear cells (PBMCs), collected before the fourth cycle of nivolumab. V is TRBV6-5 and J is TRBJ2-5; 7 bases are shared with TRBD2. The CDR3 is CASSPGTKETQYF. CDR3 nucleotides: TGTGCCAGCAGTCCAGGGACTAAAGAGACCCAGTACTTC.